This is a list of T cell receptor beta chains from one sample in a study of tumor-infiltrating lymphocytes in oesophageal squamous cell carcinoma. TCRdb recomputed calls from the PCR reads with MiXCR, one row per CDR3 protein. This sample has 8,500 to 14,000 distinct CDR3 sequences, with around 51% found just once. The source material was esophageal tumor tissue. The receptors come from a male donor with esophageal squamous cell carcinoma. Both conserved end residues are trimmed from each CDR3. The order of the fields is CDR3 protein, clone size, D gene, V gene, J gene. D genes are given only for firm matches. Size is omitted from some rows. Given values are once, few, many or a class for expanded clones.

ASSFRDVETQY,.,.,TRBV12-3/TRBV12-4,TRBJ2-5
ASSLDPASGVYEQY,.,TRBD2,TRBV7-6,.
ASRTGQNYGYT,.,TRBD1,TRBV10-2,TRBJ1-2
ASSLDYSGANVLT,large,.,TRBV11-2,TRBJ2-6
ASSWDRRWAQY,.,.,TRBV4-1,TRBJ2-7
ASSETAGSQETQY,.,TRBD2,TRBV6-1,.
ASSLAVVPGVYNEQF,.,.,TRBV5-1,TRBJ2-1
ASSLGMLQTYEQH,.,.,TRBV3-1,TRBJ1-6
ASSLAWTGEDGYT,.,TRBD1,TRBV11-1,.
ATSDTSGYGDGQY,.,.,TRBV24-1,TRBJ1-6
ASSLEGQRRYEQY,.,.,TRBV7-4,.
ASKASGPQH,medium-sized,.,TRBV6-1,TRBJ1-5
ASSTWTGRYEQY,.,TRBD1,TRBV7-8,.
ASSLRGLASNEQF,.,TRBD2,TRBV7-3,.
ASSGVTYNEQF,many,.,TRBV5-4,TRBJ2-1
SASGLNEQF,few,.,TRBV20-1,TRBJ2-1
ASSLAQGGAEQF,.,TRBD1,TRBV7-8,.